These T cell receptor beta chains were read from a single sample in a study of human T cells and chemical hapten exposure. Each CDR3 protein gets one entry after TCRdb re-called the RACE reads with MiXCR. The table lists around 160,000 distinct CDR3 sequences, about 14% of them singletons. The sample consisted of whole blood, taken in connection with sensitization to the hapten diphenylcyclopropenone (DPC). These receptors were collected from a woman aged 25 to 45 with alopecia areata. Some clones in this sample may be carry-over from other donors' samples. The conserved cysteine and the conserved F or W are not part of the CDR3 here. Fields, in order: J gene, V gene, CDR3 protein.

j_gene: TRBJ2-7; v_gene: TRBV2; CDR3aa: ASRKGTSGPYEQY
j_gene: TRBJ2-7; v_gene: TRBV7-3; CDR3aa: ASSYLGGGEQY
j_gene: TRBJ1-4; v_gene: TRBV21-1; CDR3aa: ASSSRVFRTGEKEKLF
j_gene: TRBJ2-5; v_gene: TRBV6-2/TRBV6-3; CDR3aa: ASSSEGGRETQY
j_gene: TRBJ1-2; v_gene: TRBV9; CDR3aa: ASSPQGANGYT
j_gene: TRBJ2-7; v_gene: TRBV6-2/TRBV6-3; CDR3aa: ASRPRTSGRLSYEQY
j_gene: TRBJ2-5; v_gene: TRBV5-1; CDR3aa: ASSLASTSGETQY
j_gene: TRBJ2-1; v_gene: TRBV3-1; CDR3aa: ASSQDRYPGNEQF
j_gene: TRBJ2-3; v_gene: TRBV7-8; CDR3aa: ASSSTPTAVGTDTQY
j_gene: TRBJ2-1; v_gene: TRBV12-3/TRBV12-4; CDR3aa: ASSFRSSYNEQF
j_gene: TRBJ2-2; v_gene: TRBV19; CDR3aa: ASSGTPGGTGELF
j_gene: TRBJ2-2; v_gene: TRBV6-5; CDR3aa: ASRRGYTGELF
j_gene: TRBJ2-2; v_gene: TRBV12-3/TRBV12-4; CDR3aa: ASREGSNTGELF
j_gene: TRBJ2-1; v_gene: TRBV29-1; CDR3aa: SAPVTGAGEQF
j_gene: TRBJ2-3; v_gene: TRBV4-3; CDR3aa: ASSQDLGLAGGTDTQY
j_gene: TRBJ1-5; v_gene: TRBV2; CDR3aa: ASNGLQGNSNQPQH
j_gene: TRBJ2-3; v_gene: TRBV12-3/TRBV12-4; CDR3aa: ASSLNAATSTDTQY
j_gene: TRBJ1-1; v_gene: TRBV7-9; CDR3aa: ASSLVGRGLKDTEAF
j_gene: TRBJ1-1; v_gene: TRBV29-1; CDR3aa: SVEGEVNTEAF
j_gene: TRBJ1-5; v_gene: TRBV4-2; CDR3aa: ASSQDKQGNQPQH
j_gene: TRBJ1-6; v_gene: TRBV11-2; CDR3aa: ASSSSGLSPLH
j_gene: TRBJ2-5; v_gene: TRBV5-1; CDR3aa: ASSPGTRRETQY
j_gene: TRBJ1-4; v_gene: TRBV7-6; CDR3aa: ASSPEDRGNEKLF
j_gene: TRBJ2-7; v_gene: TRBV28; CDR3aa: ASSLWGGSERQY
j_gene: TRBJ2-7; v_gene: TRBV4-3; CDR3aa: ASSQGTTFSYEQY
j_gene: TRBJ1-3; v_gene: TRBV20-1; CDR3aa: SARDGGLSGNTIY
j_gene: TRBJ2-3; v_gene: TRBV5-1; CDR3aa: ASGQGYTDTQY
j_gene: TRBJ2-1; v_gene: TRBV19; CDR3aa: ASSIRGATYNEQF
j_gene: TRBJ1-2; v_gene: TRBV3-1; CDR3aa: ASSPTPRQMRDYGYT
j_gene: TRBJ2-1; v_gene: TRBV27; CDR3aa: ASRLAGSYSEQF
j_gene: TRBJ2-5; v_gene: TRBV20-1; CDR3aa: SARDAGGPGETQY